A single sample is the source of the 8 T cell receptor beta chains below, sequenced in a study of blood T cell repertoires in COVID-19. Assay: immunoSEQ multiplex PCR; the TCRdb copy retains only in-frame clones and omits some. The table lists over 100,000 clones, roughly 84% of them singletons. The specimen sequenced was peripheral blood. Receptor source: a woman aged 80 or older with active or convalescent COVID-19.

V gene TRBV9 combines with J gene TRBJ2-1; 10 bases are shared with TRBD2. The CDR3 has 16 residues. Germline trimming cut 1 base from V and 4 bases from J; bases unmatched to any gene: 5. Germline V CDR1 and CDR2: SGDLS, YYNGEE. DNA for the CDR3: TGTGCCAGCAGCGTACCTAGCGGGAGAGGTTACAATGAGCAGTTCTTC. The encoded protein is CASSVPSGRGYNEQFF.

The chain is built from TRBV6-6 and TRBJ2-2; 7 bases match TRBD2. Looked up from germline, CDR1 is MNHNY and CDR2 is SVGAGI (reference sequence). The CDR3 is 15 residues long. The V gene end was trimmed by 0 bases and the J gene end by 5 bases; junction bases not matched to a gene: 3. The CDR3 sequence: CASSYSAGDTGELFF. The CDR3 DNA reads TGTGCCAGCAGTTACTCGGCGGGAGATACCGGGGAGCTGTTTTTT.

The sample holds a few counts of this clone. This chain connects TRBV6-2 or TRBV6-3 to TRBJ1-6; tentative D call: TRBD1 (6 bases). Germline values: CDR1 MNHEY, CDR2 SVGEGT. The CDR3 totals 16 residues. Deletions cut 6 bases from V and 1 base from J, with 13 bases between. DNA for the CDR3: TGTGCCAGCAGCTTCGGCAGGGGATCCTATAATTCACCCCTCCACTTT. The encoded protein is CASSFGRGSYNSPLHF.

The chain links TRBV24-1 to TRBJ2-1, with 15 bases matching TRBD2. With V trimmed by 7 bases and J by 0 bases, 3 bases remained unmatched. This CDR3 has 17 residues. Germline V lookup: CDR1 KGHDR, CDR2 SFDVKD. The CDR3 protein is CATRGTSGRFSYNEQFF. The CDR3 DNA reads TGTGCCACCAGAGGGACTAGCGGGAGGTTCTCCTACAATGAGCAGTTCTTC.

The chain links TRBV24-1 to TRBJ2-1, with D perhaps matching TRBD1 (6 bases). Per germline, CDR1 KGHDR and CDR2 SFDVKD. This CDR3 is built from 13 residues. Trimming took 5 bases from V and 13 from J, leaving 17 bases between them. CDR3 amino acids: CATSAPVGTKQFF. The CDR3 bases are TGTGCCACCAGTGCCCCAGTCGGGACAAAACAGTTCTTC.

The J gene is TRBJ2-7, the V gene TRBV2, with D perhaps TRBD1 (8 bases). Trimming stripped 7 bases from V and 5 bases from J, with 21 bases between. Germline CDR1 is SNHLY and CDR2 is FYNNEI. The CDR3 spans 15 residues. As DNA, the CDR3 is TGTGCCAGCAAGGGCCCAGGGGGCGGGAGACACGAGCAGTACTTC. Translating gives CASKGPGGGRHEQYF.

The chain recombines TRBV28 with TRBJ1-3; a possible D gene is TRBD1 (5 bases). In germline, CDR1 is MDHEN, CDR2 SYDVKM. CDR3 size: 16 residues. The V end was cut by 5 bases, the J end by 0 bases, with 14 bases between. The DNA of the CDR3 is TGTGCCAGCAGTACTCGGAGGGGCTCCTCTGGAAACACCATATATTTT. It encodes CASSTRRGSSGNTIYF.

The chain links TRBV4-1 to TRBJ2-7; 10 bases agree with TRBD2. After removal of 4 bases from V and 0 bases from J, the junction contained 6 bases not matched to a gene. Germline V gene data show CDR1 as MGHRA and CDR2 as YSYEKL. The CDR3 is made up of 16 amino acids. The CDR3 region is CASSPGLARGSYEQYF. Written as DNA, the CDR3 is TGCGCCAGCAGCCCGGGACTAGCGAGAGGCTCCTACGAGCAGTACTTC.